Listed below are T cell receptor beta chains from one sample, sequenced in a study of CD8 T cells in Susac syndrome. TCRdb reanalysed the immunoSEQ multiplex PCR reads using MiXCR and keeps one entry per CDR3 protein. The sample consists of around 150,000 distinct CDR3 sequences, around 94% of them appearing once. Source material: CD4+ T cells from PBMCs. All receptors come from a human donor in good health. Each CDR3 is given with its conserved first and last residue. A D gene is named only where the DNA matches it firmly. The size entry is marked missing in some rows and otherwise reads once, few, many or a size class.

j_gene	d_gene	v_gene	abundance	CDR3nt	CDR3aa
TRBJ2-5	NA	TRBV20-1	NA	TGCAGTGCTAGACTAACAGGGATCCAAGAGACCCAGTACTTC	CSARLTGIQETQYF
TRBJ2-3	NA	TRBV9	NA	TGTGCCAGCAGCGTAGAGGGGGGGGCAGATACGCAGTATTTT	CASSVEGGADTQYF
TRBJ2-1	NA	TRBV4-3	NA	TGCGCCAGCAGCCAAGAGACTAGTAACTATGAGCAGTTCTTC	CASSQETSNYEQFF
TRBJ1-5	TRBD1	TRBV2	once	TGTGCCAGTCGAACAGGGGGCGAAAGTCAGCCCCAGCATTTT	CASRTGGESQPQHF
TRBJ1-1	NA	TRBV19	NA	TGTGCCAGTAGTATAGTGGGGGCGATGAGAGACGGGTACACTGAAGCTTTCTTT	CASSIVGAMRDGYTEAFF
TRBJ2-2	NA	TRBV28	NA	TGTGCCAGCAGGAAAGAGGGCAGCTTGAGGACCGGGGAGCTGTTTTTT	CASRKEGSLRTGELFF
TRBJ2-3	TRBD2	TRBV7-8	NA	TGTGCCAGCAGCTTATTAGCGGGGGTTAGCACAGATACGCAGTATTTT	CASSLLAGVSTDTQYF
TRBJ1-5	NA	TRBV20-1	NA	TGCAGTGCTAGAGCGGGGGGGGCACAGCCCCAGCATTTT	CSARAGGAQPQHF
TRBJ2-7	NA	TRBV12-3/TRBV12-4	NA	TGTGCCAGCAGTTTAGATAGGAGGGCCGAGCAGTACTTC	CASSLDRRAEQYF
TRBJ2-5	NA	TRBV12-3/TRBV12-4	NA	TGTGCCAGCAGTACCGGACAGACCCCCGAGTACTTC	CASSTGQTPEYF
TRBJ2-7	NA	TRBV20-1	NA	TGCAGTGCCCCTTTGGAGGGGGCCTCCTACGAGCAGTACTTC	CSAPLEGASYEQYF
TRBJ1-4	TRBD1	TRBV3-1	NA	TGTGCCAGCAGCAGCTCGACAGGGGCGGCTGAAAAACTGTTTTTT	CASSSSTGAAEKLFF
TRBJ2-1	NA	TRBV6-1	NA	TGTGCCAGCAGTGAATGGATTGAGCAGTTCTTC	CASSEWIEQFF
TRBJ2-5	NA	TRBV6-5	NA	TGTGCCAGCAGTTACTCGGGGAGGTGGGGAGAGACCCAGTACTTC	CASSYSGRWGETQYF
TRBJ2-2	NA	TRBV4-3	NA	TGCGCCAGCAGCCAAGATCACCAAACTCGGAACACCGGGGAGCTGTTTTTT	CASSQDHQTRNTGELFF
TRBJ1-1	NA	TRBV9	NA	TGTGCCAGCAGCACTCACTCCAGGGGCGGGGCGGAGAACACTGAAGCTTTCTTT	CASSTHSRGGAENTEAFF
TRBJ1-1	NA	TRBV28	NA	TGTGCCAGCAGTTCGAGGGGCCGGGGGAACACTGAAGCTTTCTTT	CASSSRGRGNTEAFF